This TCR beta chain was captured in a study of blood T cell repertoires in COVID-19 (dated by TCRdb to 2020 to 2022). General notes on the study: Samples from collaborators originated in the United States, Italy and Spain and spanned both the acute and convalescent phases of COVID-19. Sample metadata almost always included a de-identified subject ID, COVID-19 status, age in years and sex. The prospective study material was composed of cDNA or gDNA derived from T cells, B-cell-depleted T cells, or PBMCs. Samples came from the ongoing ImmuneRACE study (first 160 participants) plus 1,254 subjects from 6 global collaborators. Where available, HLA class I and class II types were obtained from metadata supplied by the sample provider rather than from assay-based typing. The repertoires were made available in a free public database intended to serve as a resource for research on the immune response to SARS-CoV-2. Subjects who had been exposed to COVID-19, were actively infected with it, or had recovered from it provided the deeply sampled blood TCRbeta repertoires that made up the dataset.

Beyond this particular receptor, the publication reports: How much clinical and demographic metadata was included differed by source and by participant, and the metadata was provided uncurated.

Per the germline V gene, MNHEY is the CDR1 and SVGAGI is the CDR2. V and J are truncated by 0 bases and 2 bases respectively, leaving an intervening sequence of 7 bases. The CDR3 numbers 14 residues from cysteine through phenylalanine. Only the CDR3 DNA is retained, 42 bases long and in frame from the first base. Enrolling through a virtual design, the prospective study's participants ranged in age from roughly 18 to 89 years and lived across some 22 United States geographic areas. In the prospective study, participants were assigned to cohorts based on the clinical history participants reported in a screening survey and a study questionnaire. In the prospective study, mobile phlebotomists collected whole blood, serum and a nasopharyngeal or oropharyngeal swab from each participant. Participants in the prospective study had the option to provide additional blood draws and questionnaires over a roughly 2-month period. Before DNA extraction, blood samples from the prospective study were shipped at room temperature or frozen.

TCRbeta CDR3 regions were amplified from genomic DNA using the immunoSEQ Assay, a bias-controlled multiplex PCR. In the source study's methods: The number of nucleated cells in each sample was estimated by amplification of reference gene primers within the assay. To quantify the absolute abundance of each unique TCRbeta CDR3 rearrangement, sequence reads were collapsed and filtered. For each sample, productive Simpson clonality was calculated as the square root of Simpson's diversity index across productive rearrangements. TCRdb limited this immuneACCESS table to in-frame rearrangements with V and J called. A share of clones is missing; checked studies link under half to unresolved V genes, and the rest is unexplained. From that table come the V and J calls and clone size; the DNA was used to work out D and trimming. This sample gives hundreds of thousands of clones in total; approximately 90% of them show up just once. The ten largest clones represent more than 5% of the sample.

On this clone itself: Its recognized antigen is unknown. Base quality data are lacking; no much larger clone is found one base away.

The V gene is TRBV6-5 and the J gene is TRBJ2-5; the best D guess is TRBD2, with 6 bases matching. Sample: PBMCs or T cells enriched from blood (not recorded which). The receptor was derived from a woman between 25 and 40 years old with acute COVID-19. The CDR3 protein is CASSYSSGQETQYF. The nucleotide sequence is given as TGTGCCAGCAGTTACTCTAGCGGACAAGAGACCCAGTACTTC.